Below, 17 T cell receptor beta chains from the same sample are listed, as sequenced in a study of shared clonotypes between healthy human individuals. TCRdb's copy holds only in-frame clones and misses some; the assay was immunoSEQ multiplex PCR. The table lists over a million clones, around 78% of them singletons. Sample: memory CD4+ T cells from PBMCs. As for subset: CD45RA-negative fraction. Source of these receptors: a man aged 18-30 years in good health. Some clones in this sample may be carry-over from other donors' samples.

Here the CDR3 reads CASSLLAGYNTGELFF. CDR3 bases: TGTGCCAGCAGCTTGCTAGCGGGATATAACACCGGGGAGCTGTTTTTT. This chain uses TRBV7-8 with TRBJ2-2; 9 bases agree with TRBD2. The CDR3 consists of 16 residues. The V gene's germline CDR1 is SGHVS and CDR2 FQNEAQ. V trimming: 3 bases; J trimming: 2 bases; junction bases outside the gene matches: 4. Supplemented by reference TRBV7-8 and TRBJ2-2, the full variable domain reads GAGVSQSPRYKVAKRGQDVALRCDPISGHVSLFWYQQALGQGPEFLTYFQNEAQLDKSGLPSDRFFAERPEGSVSTLKIQRTQQEDSAVYLCASSLLAGYNTGELFFGEGSRLTVL.

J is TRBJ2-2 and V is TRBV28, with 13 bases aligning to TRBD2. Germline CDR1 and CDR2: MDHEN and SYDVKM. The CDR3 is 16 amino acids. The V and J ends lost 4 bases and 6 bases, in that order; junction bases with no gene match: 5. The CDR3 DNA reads TGTGCCAGCAGTTCCGGACTAGCGGGAGTTGCCGGGGAGCTGTTTTTT. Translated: CASSSGLAGVAGELFF.

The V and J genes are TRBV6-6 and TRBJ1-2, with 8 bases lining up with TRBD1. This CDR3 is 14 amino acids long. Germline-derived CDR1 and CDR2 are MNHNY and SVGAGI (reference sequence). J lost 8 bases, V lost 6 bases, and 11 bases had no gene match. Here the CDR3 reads CASSRQGNGFGYTF. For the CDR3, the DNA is TGTGCCAGCAGCCGACAGGGGAACGGGTTCGGCTACACCTTC.

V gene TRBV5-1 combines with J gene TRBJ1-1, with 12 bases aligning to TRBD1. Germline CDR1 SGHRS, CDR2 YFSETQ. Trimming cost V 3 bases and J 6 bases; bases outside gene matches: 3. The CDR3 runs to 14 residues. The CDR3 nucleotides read TGCGCCAGCAGCTCCGGGACAGGGGGCCCTGAAGCTTTCTTT. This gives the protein CASSSGTGGPEAFF.

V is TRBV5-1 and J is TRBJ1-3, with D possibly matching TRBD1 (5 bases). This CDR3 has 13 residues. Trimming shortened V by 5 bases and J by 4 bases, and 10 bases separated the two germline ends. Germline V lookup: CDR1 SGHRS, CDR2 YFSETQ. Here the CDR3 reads CASSVGDGNTIYF. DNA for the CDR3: TGCGCCAGCAGTGTGGGGGACGGAAACACCATATATTTT.

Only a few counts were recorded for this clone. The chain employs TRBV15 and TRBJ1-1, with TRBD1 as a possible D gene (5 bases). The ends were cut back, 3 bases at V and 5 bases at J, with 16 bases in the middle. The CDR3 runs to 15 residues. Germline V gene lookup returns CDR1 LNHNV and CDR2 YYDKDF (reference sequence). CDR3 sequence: CATSSNPGLGTEAFF. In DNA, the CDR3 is TGTGCCACCAGCAGCAATCCGGGACTGGGGACTGAAGCTTTCTTT.

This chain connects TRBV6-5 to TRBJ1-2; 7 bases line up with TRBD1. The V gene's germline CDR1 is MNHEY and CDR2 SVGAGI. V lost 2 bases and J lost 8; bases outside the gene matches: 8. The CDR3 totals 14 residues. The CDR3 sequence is CASSYDITGVGYTF. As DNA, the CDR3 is TGTGCCAGCAGTTACGACATAACAGGGGTCGGCTACACCTTC.

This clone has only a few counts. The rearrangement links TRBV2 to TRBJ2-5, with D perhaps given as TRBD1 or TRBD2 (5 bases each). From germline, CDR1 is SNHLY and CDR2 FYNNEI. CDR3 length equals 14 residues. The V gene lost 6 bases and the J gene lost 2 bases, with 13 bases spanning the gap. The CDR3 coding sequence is TGTGCCAGCAGCCCTGGGGGACCACAAGAGACCCAGTACTTC. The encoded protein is CASSPGGPQETQYF.

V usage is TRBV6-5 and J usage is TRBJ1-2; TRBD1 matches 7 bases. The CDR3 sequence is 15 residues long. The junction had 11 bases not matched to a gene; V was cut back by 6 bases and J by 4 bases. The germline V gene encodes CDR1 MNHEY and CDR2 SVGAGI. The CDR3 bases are TGTGCCAGCAGCCCTACAGGGGCGAGGAGCTATGGCTACACCTTC. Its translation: CASSPTGARSYGYTF.

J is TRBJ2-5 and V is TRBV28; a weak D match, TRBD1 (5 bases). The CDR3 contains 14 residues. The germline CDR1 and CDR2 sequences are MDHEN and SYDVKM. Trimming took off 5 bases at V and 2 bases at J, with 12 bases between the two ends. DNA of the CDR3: TGTGCCAGCAGTCTCTCACAGGTACAAGAGACCCAGTACTTC. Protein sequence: CASSLSQVQETQYF.

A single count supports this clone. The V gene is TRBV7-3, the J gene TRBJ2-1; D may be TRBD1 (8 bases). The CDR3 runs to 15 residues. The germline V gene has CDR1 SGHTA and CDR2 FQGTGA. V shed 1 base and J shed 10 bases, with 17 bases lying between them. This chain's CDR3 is CASSLRQGQRGEQFF. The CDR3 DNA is TGTGCCAGCAGCTTAAGACAGGGGCAGCGGGGAGAGCAGTTCTTC.

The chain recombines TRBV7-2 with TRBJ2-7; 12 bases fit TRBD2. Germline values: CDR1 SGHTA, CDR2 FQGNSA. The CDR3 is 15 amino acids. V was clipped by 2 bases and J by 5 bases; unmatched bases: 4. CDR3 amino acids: CASSLLAGGGNEQYF. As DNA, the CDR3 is TGTGCCAGCAGCTTACTAGCGGGAGGGGGGAACGAGCAGTACTTC.

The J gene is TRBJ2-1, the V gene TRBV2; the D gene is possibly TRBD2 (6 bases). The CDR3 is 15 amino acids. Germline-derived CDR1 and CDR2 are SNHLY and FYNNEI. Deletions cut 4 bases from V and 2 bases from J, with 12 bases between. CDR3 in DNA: TGTGCCAGCAGTGGAGGTAGCGGACCCTACAATGAGCAGTTCTTC. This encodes CASSGGSGPYNEQFF.

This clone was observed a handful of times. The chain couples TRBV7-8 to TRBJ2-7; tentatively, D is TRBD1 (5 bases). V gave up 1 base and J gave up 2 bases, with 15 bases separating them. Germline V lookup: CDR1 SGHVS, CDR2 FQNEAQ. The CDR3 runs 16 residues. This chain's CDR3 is CASSLVAGRPTYEQYF. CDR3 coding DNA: TGTGCCAGCAGCTTAGTAGCAGGGCGACCAACCTACGAGCAGTACTTC.

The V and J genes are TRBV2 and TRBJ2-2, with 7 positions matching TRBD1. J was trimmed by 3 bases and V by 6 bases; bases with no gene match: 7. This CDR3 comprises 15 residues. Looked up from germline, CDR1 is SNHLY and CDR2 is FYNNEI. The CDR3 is CASRDRVTDTGELFF. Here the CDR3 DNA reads TGTGCCAGCAGAGACAGGGTAACGGACACCGGGGAGCTGTTTTTT.

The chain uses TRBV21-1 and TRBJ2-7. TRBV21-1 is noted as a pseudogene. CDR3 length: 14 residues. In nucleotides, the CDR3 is TGTGCCAGCATCAGGGACCATAGCTCCTACGAGCAGTACTTC. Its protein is CASIRDHSSYEQYF.

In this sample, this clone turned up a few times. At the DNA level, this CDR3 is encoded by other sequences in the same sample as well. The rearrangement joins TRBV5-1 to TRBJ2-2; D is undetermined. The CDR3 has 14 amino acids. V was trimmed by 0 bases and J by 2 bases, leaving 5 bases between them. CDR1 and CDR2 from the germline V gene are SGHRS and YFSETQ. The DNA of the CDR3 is TGCGCCAGCAGCTTGGGGTCAAACACCGGGGAGCTGTTTTTT. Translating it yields CASSLGSNTGELFF.